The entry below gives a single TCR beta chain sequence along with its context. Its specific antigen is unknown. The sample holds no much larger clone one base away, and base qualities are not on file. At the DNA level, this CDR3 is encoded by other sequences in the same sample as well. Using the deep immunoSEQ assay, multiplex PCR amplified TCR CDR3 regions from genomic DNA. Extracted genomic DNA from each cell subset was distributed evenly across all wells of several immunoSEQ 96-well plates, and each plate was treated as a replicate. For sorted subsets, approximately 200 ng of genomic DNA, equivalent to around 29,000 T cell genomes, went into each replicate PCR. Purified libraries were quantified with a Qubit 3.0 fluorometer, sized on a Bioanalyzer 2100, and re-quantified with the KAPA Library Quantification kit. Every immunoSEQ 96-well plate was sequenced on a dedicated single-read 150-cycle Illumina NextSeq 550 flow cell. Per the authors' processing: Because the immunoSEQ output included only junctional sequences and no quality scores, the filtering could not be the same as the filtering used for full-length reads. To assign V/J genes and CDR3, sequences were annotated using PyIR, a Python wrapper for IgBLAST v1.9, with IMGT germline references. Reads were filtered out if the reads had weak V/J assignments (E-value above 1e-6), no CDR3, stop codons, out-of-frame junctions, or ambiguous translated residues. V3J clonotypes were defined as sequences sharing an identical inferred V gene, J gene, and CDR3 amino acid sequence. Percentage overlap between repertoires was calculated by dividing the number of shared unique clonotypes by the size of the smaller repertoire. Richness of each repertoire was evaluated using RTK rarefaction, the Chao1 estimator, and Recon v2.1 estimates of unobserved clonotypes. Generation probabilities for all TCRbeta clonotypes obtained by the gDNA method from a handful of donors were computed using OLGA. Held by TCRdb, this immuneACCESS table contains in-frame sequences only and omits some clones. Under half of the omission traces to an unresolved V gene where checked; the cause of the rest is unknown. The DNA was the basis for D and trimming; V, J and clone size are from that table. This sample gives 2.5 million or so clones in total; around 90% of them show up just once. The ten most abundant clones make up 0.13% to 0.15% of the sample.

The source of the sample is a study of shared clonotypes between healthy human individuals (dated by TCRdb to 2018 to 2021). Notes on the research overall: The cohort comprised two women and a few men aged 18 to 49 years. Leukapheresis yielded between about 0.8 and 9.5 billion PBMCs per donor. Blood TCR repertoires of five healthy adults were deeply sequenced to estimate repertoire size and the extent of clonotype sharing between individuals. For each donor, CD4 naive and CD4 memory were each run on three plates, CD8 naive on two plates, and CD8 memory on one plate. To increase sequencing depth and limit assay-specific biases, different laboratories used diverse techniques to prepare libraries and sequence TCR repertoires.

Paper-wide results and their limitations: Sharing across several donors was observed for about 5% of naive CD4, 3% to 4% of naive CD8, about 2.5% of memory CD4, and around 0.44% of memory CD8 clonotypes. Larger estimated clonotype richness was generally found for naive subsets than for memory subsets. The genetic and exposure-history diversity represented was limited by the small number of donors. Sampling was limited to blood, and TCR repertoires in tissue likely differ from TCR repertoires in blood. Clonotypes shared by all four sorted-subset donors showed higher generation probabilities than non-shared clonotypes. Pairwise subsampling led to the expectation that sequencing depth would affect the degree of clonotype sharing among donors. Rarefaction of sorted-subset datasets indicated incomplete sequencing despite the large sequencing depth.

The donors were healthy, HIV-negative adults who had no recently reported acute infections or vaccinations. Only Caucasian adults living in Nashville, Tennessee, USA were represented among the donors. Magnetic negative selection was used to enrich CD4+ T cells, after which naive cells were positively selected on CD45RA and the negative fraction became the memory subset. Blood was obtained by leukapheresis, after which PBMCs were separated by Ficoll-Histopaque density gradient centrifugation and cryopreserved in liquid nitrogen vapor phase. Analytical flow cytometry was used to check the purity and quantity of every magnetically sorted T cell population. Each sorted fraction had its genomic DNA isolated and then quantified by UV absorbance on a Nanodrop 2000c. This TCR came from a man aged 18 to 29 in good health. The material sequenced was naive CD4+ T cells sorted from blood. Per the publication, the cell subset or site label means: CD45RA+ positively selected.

CDR3 reads: CASSPGVYEQYF. The base sequence is TGTGCCAGCTCACCCGGGGTCTACGAGCAGTACTTC. This chain joins TRBV18 to TRBJ2-7, with TRBD2 perhaps the D gene, on 5 matching bases. V loses 3 bases of germline sequence and J loses 3 bases, and the interval between the two ends is 6 bases. The CDR3 holds 12 amino acids from the cysteine to the phenylalanine. Only the CDR3 portion is preserved as DNA: 36 bases, with reading frame beginning at the first base. Per the germline V gene, KGHSH is the CDR1 and LQKENI is the CDR2.